This T cell receptor (beta chain) stems from a study of T-cell memory formation after mild COVID-19. The CDR3 sequence is 16 residues long. CDR1 is LGHNA and CDR2 is YSLEER in the germline V gene. Trimming took 6 bases from V and 3 from J; bases not matched to a gene: 8. This clonotype occurred a few times. 5'RACE, which relied on constant-segment primers, yielded TCR alpha and TCR beta cDNA libraries carrying sample barcodes and UMIs. TCRdb re-called the 5' RACE reads through MiXCR, storing one row per CDR3 protein. The sample comprises 350,000 or so distinct CDR3 sequences, 21% of which are singletons, and around 12% rests with the top ten.

The sequencing input was PBMCs or a T cell subset sorted from them (not recorded which). The TCR sequence derives from an adult woman who had mild COVID-19 (a few samples of this study predate the infection). Cell type and time point are not known. This chain uses TRBV4-3 with TRBJ2-3; 11 bases align to TRBD2. The CDR3 here is CASSLTSGSNTDTQYF. The CDR3 DNA follows: TGCGCCAGCAGTCTAACTAGCGGGAGTAATACAGATACGCAGTATTTT.